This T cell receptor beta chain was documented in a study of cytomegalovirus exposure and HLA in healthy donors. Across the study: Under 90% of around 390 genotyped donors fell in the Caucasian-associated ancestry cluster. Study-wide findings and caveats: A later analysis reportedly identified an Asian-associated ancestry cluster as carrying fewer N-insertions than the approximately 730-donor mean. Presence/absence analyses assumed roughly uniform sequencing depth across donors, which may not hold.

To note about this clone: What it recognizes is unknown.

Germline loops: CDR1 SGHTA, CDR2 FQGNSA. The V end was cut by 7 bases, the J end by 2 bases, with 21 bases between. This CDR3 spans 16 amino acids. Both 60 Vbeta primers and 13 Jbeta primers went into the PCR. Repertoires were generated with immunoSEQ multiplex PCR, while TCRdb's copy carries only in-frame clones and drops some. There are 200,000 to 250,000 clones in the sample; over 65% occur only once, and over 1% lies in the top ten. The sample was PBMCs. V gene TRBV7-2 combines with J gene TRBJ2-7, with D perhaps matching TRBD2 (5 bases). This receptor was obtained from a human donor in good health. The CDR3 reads CASTLSPTGWAYEQYF. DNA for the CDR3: TGTGCCAGCACCCTATCCCCCACGGGGTGGGCCTACGAGCAGTACTTC.